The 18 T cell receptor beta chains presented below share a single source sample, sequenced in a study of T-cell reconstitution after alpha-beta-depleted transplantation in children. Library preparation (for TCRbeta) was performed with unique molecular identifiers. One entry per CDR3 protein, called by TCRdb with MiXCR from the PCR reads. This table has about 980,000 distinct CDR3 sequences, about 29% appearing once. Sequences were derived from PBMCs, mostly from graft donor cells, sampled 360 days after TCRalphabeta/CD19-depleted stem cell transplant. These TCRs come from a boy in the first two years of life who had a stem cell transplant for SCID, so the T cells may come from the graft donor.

The CDR3: CASSVAGGLSYNEQFF. CDR3 DNA: TGCGCCAGCAGCGTCGCCGGGGGCCTCTCCTACAATGAGCAGTTCTTC. This rearrangement joins TRBV5-1 to TRBJ2-1, with D possibly being TRBD1 or TRBD2 (6 bases each). Germline V gene sequence: CDR1 SGHRS, CDR2 YFSETQ. This CDR3 has 16 amino acids. The V gene lost 4 bases and the J gene lost 0 bases, with 14 bases spanning the gap.

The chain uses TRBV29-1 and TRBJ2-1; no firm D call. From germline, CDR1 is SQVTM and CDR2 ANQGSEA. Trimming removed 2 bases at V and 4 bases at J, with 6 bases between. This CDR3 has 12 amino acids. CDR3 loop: CSVEHLYNEQFF. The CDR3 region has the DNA TGCAGCGTTGAACACCTATACAATGAGCAGTTCTTC.

For the CDR3, the DNA is TGTGAACGGCCCTTGGAGGGGCGGAGCACAGATACGCAGTATTTT. Translation: CERPLEGRSTDTQYF. The chain is built from TRBV28 and TRBJ2-3; a weak D match, TRBD2 (6 bases). CDR1 MDHEN and CDR2 SYDVKM come from the germline V gene. There are 15 residues in the CDR3.

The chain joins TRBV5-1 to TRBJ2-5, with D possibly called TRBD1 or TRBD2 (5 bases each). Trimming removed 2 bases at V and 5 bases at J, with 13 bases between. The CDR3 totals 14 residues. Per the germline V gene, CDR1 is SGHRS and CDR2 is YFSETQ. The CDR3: CASSFQGPRETQYF. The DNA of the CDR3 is TGCGCCAGCAGCTTTCAGGGACCGCGGGAGACCCAGTACTTC. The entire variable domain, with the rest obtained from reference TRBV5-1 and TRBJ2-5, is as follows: KAGVTQTPRYLIKTRGQQVTLSCSPISGHRSVSWYQQTPGQGLQFLFEYFSETQRNKGNFPGRFSGRQFSNSRSEMNVSTLELGDSALYLCASSFQGPRETQYFGPGTRLLVL.

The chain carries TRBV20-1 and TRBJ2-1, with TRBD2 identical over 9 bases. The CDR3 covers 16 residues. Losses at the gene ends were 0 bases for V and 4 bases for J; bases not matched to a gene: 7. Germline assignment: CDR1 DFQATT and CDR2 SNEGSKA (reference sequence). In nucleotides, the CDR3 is TGCAGTGCTAGAGATCCCCTAGCGGGGACATACAATGAGCAGTTCTTC. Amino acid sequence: CSARDPLAGTYNEQFF.

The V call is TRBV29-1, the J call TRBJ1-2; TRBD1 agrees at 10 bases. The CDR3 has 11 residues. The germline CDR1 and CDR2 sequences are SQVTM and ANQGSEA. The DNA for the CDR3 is TGCAGTGCCGGGACAGGGGATGGCTACACCTTC. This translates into CSAGTGDGYTF.

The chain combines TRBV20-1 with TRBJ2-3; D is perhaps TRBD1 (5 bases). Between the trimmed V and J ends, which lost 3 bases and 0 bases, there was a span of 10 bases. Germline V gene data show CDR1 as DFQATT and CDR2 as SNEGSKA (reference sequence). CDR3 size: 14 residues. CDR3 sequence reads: CSASQTASTDTQYF. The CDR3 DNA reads TGCAGTGCTAGTCAGACAGCTAGCACAGATACGCAGTATTTT.

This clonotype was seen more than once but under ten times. The CDR3 loop reads CASSPQLTSGVVARYNEQFF. In DNA, the CDR3 is TGCGCCAGCAGCCCCCAATTGACTAGCGGGGTTGTGGCCCGCTACAATGAGCAGTTCTTC. V and J are TRBV5-1 and TRBJ2-1, with TRBD2 matching 11 bases. Germline loops: CDR1 SGHRS, CDR2 YFSETQ. The CDR3 length is 20 residues. The ends lost 4 bases at V and 3 bases at J; junction bases unmatched: 18. The variable domain in full, with the rest retrieved from reference TRBV5-1 and TRBJ2-1, is KAGVTQTPRYLIKTRGQQVTLSCSPISGHRSVSWYQQTPGQGLQFLFEYFSETQRNKGNFPGRFSGRQFSNSRSEMNVSTLELGDSALYLCASSPQLTSGVVARYNEQFFGPGTRLTVL.

In DNA, the CDR3 is TGTGCCAGCAGCCAAGTTCGGGAGCAAGAGACCCAGTACTTC. Translating it yields CASSQVREQETQYF. The chain has TRBV4-2 and TRBJ2-5; D might be TRBD2 (6 bases). The germline V gene has CDR1 LGHNA and CDR2 YNFKEQ. Trimming pared 1 base from V and 2 bases from J, leaving 8 bases between. The CDR3 is 14 amino acids.

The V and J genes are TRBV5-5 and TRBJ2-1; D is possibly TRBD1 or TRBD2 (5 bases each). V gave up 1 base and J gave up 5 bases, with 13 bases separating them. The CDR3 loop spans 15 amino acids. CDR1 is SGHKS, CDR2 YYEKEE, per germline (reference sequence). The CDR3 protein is CASSLRTRGNNEQFF. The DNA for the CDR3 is TGTGCCAGCAGCTTGAGGACCCGGGGCAACAATGAGCAGTTCTTC.

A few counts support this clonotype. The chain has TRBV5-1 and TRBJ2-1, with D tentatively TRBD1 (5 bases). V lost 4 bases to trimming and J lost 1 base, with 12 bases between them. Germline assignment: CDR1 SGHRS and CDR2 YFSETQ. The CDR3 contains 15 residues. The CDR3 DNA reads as TGCGCCAGCAGCCCCCCTGACAGTTCCTACAATGAGCAGTTCTTC. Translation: CASSPPDSSYNEQFF. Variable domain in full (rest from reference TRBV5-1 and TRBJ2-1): KAGVTQTPRYLIKTRGQQVTLSCSPISGHRSVSWYQQTPGQGLQFLFEYFSETQRNKGNFPGRFSGRQFSNSRSEMNVSTLELGDSALYLCASSPPDSSYNEQFFGPGTRLTVL.

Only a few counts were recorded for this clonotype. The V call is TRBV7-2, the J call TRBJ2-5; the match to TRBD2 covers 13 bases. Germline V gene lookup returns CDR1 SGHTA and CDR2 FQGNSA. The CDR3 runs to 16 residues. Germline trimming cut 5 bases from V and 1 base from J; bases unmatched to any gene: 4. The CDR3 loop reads CASSGRLAGGQETQYF. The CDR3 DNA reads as TGTGCCAGCAGCGGCCGACTAGCGGGGGGCCAAGAGACCCAGTACTTC.

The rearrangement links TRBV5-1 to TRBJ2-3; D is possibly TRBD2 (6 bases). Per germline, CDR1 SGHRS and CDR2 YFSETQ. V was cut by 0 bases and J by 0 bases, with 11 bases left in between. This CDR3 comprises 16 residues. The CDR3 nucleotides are TGCGCCAGCAGCTTGGTTTTAGCGGATAGCACAGATACGCAGTATTTT. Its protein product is CASSLVLADSTDTQYF.

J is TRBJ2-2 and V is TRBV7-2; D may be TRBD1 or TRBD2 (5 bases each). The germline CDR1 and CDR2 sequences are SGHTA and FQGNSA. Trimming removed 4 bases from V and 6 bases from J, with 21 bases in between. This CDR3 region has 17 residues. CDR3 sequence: CASSYRPGLGVSGELFF. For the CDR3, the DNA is TGTGCCAGCAGCTACAGACCCGGGTTGGGGGTCTCCGGGGAGCTGTTTTTT.

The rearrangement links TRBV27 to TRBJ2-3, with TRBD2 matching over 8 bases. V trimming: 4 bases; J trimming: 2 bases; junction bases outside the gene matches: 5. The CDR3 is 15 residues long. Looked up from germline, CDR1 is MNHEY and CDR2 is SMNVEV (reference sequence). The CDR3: CASSSKRGYTDTQYF. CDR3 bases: TGTGCCAGCAGTTCCAAGCGGGGGTACACAGATACGCAGTATTTT.

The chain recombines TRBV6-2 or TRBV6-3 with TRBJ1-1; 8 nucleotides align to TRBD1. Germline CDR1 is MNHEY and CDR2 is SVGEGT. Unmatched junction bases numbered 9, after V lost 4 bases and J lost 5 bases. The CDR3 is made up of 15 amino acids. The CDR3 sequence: CASSSSYRGATEAFF. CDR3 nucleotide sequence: TGTGCCAGCAGTTCTTCCTACAGGGGGGCGACTGAAGCTTTCTTT.

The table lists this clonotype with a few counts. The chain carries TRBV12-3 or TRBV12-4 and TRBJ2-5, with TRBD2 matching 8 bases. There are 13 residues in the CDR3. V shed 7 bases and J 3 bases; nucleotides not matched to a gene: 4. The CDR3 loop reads CASKRGMEETQYF. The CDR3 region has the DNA TGTGCCAGCAAGCGGGGGATGGAAGAGACCCAGTACTTC.

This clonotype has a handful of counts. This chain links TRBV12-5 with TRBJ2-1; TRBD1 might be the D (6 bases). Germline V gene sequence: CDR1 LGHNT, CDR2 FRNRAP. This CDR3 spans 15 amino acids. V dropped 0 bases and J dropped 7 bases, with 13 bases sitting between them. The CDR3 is CASGLVQGRPNEQFF. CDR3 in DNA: TGTGCTAGTGGTTTGGTACAGGGCAGACCTAATGAGCAGTTCTTC.